Shown below are 24 T cell receptor beta chains from a single sample sequenced in a study of shared clonotypes between healthy human individuals. Clones were read by immunoSEQ multiplex PCR, and TCRdb kept only the in-frame ones, dropping some. The sample has 2 million to 2.5 million clones, less than 95% seen once. Terminally differentiated effector memory CD45RA+ cells were excluded by CCR7 positive selection of CD45RO-negative cells. Sequencing was done on a sample of naive CD8+ T cells sorted from blood. These receptors originate from a man aged 18-30 years in good health.

The chain has TRBV4-3 and TRBJ2-3, with unresolved D. Germline CDR1 LGHNA, CDR2 YSLEER. Trimming took 0 bases from V and 3 from J, leaving 10 bases between them. The CDR3 loop spans 15 amino acids. CDR3: CASSQDGPVTDTQYF. The CDR3 bases are TGCGCCAGCAGCCAAGATGGGCCAGTTACAGATACGCAGTATTTT.

This chain connects TRBV6-5 to TRBJ2-7; 7 positions agree with TRBD1. The germline V gene encodes CDR1 MNHEY and CDR2 SVGAGI. The junction had 3 bases not matched to a gene; V was cut back by 5 bases and J by 5 bases. The CDR3 consists of 12 residues. The CDR3 nucleotides are TGTGCCAGCAGTGAGACAGGGAACGAGCAGTACTTC. Residues: CASSETGNEQYF.

This chain connects TRBV15 to TRBJ2-5; TRBD2 might be the D (5 bases). Germline V gives CDR1 LNHNV, CDR2 YYDKDF (reference sequence). Between the trimmed V and J ends, which lost 6 bases and 2 bases, there was a span of 10 bases. The CDR3 consists of 13 residues. Here the CDR3 DNA reads TGTGCCACCAGGTTAGACTATCAAGAGACCCAGTACTTC. This sequence encodes CATRLDYQETQYF.

V and J are TRBV11-2 and TRBJ2-1; 8 bases align to TRBD1. Unmatched junction bases numbered 11, after V lost 4 bases and J lost 12 bases. Germline assignment: CDR1 SGHAT and CDR2 FQNNGV. The CDR3 runs 14 residues. CDR3 nucleotide sequence: TGTGCCAGCAGCTCGACGACAGGGGAACGTGGGCAGTTCTTC. This encodes CASSSTTGERGQFF.

The V gene is TRBV12-5, the J gene TRBJ1-2; 9 positions agree with TRBD1. Germline CDR1 and CDR2: LGHNT and FRNRAP. This CDR3 has 16 residues. The V segment lost 5 bases and the J segment 3 bases; nucleotides outside the gene matches: 10. Here the CDR3 DNA reads TGTGCTAGTGGTCCCCGGACAGGGGCTCTCGACTATGGCTACACCTTC. Translated: CASGPRTGALDYGYTF.

This sequence joins TRBV7-9 and TRBJ2-1; D remains ambiguous. Looked up from germline, CDR1 is SEHNR and CDR2 is FQNEAQ (reference sequence). There are 12 residues in the CDR3. V was clipped by 5 bases and J by 5 bases, with 7 bases between them. CDR3 nucleotide sequence: TGTGCCAGCAGCGGCCAAGACAATGAGCAGTTCTTC. Encoded protein: CASSGQDNEQFF.

The rearrangement uses TRBV11-1 and TRBJ2-7; tentatively, D is TRBD2 (5 bases). Germline CDR1 SGHAT, CDR2 FQDESV (reference sequence). The CDR3 covers 13 residues. Trimming left V 4 bases short and J 5 bases short, with 12 bases between. The CDR3 DNA sequence: TGTGCCAGCAGCTCCGGAACGGGGAACGAGCAGTACTTC. Translating it yields CASSSGTGNEQYF. Complete variable domain (other parts from reference TRBV11-1 and TRBJ2-7): EAEVAQSPRYKITEKSQAVAFWCDPISGHATLYWYRQILGQGPELLVQFQDESVVDDSQLPKDRFSAERLKGVDSTLKIQPAELGDSAMYLCASSSGTGNEQYFGPGTRLTVT.

As DNA, the CDR3 is TGTGCCAGCAGTGAAGGGGGGGCGAGCTACACCATATATTTT. Protein product: CASSEGGASYTIYF. This chain links TRBV6-1 with TRBJ1-3, with a possible D match to TRBD1 (6 bases). The CDR3 length is 14 residues. Trimming took 1 base from V and 8 from J, leaving 12 bases between them. Per germline, CDR1 MNHNS and CDR2 SASEGT.

The chain uses TRBV19 and TRBJ1-6; maybe TRBD1 (5 bases). The V and J ends lost 10 bases and 0 bases respectively, with 13 bases between them. The CDR3 runs to 15 residues. CDR1 is LNHDA, CDR2 SQIVND, per germline (reference sequence). CDR3 amino acids: CAKRGGSSYNSPLHF. CDR3 DNA: TGTGCCAAAAGGGGAGGGAGCTCCTATAATTCACCCCTCCACTTT. Drawing the rest from reference TRBV19 and TRBJ1-6, the complete variable domain is DGGITQSPKYLFRKEGQNVTLSCEQNLNHDAMYWYRQDPGQGLRLIYYSQIVNDFQKGDIAEGYSVSREKKESFPLTVTSAQKNPTAFYLCAKRGGSSYNSPLHFGNGTRLTVT.

The V gene is TRBV27, the J gene TRBJ2-7; 9 positions match TRBD2. CDR1 and CDR2 (germline): MNHEY, SMNVEV (reference sequence). There are 15 residues in the CDR3. Losses at the gene ends were 4 bases for V and 0 bases for J; bases not matched to a gene: 4. CDR3 sequence: CASSYAGGPSYEQYF. CDR3 DNA: TGTGCCAGCAGTTACGCGGGAGGGCCCTCCTACGAGCAGTACTTC.

V and J are TRBV7-9 and TRBJ1-1; D is undetermined. CDR1 is SEHNR, CDR2 FQNEAQ, per germline (reference sequence). CDR3 length: 15 residues. V lost 0 bases, J lost 0 bases, and 8 bases lay in between. The CDR3 bases are TGTGCCAGCAGCTTAGCCTTCAGCATGAACACTGAAGCTTTCTTT. Translation gives CASSLAFSMNTEAFF.

V usage is TRBV29-1 and J usage is TRBJ1-2, with D possibly TRBD1 on 5 matching bases. V lost 4 bases, J lost 5 bases, and 17 bases lay in between. The CDR3 sequence is 14 residues long. Per germline, CDR1 SQVTM and CDR2 ANQGSEA. The CDR3 region has the DNA TGCAGCGTTGTAGCAAATTTGGGGCGTTATGGCTACACCTTC. Amino acid sequence: CSVVANLGRYGYTF. The full variable domain, with the rest looked up from reference TRBV29-1 and TRBJ1-2, is SAVISQKPSRDICQRGTSLTIQCQVDSQVTMMFWYRQQPGQSLTLIATANQGSEATYESGFVIDKFPISRPNLTFSTLTVSNMSPEDSSIYLCSVVANLGRYGYTFGSGTRLTVV.

The chain combines TRBV27 with TRBJ2-3; 9 nucleotides match TRBD2. The CDR3 contains 15 residues. In germline, CDR1 is MNHEY, CDR2 SMNVEV (reference sequence). After removal of 5 bases from V and 5 bases from J, the junction contained 8 bases not matched to a gene. The CDR3, as DNA: TGTGCCAGCAGTCCGGGACTAGCAAGCCGAGATACGCAGTATTTT. It encodes CASSPGLASRDTQYF.

The chain employs TRBV5-1 and TRBJ1-1; the D gene is possibly TRBD1 (5 bases). CDR3 length equals 14 residues. The germline gives CDR1 SGHRS, CDR2 YFSETQ. Trimming cost V 1 base and J 4 bases, with 11 bases left between them. As DNA, the CDR3 is TGCGCCAGCAGCTTGTCGGGGGTCGGCACTGAAGCTTTCTTT. This codes for CASSLSGVGTEAFF.

Of note for this clone: The sample contains more than one DNA sequence encoding this CDR3. The chain has TRBV28 and TRBJ2-7, with TRBD2 matching 10 bases. J gave up 4 bases and V 3 bases, and 0 bases lay outside the gene matches. CDR1 MDHEN and CDR2 SYDVKM come from the germline V gene. This CDR3 contains 13 residues. The CDR3 spells CASSFSGGYEQYF. CDR3 nucleotides: TGTGCCAGCAGTTTTAGCGGGGGGTACGAGCAGTACTTC.

Of note for this clone: The sample holds other DNA sequences that translate to the same CDR3. The rearrangement joins TRBV6-5 to TRBJ2-7, with D maybe TRBD2 (5 bases). The germline CDR1 and CDR2 sequences are MNHEY and SVGAGI. V lost 0 bases to trimming and J lost 5 bases, with 8 bases between them. CDR3 length equals 13 residues. The CDR3 is CASSYSGGHEQYF. CDR3 in DNA: TGTGCCAGCAGTTACTCGGGCGGGCACGAGCAGTACTTC.

The chain uses TRBV27 and TRBJ1-1; D perhaps matches TRBD1 (5 bases). Per the germline V gene, CDR1 is MNHEY and CDR2 is SMNVEV (reference sequence). CDR3 length equals 16 residues. V shed 1 base and J shed 0 bases, with 12 bases lying between them. CDR3 sequence reads: CASSLLGEAVNTEAFF. The CDR3 nucleotides are TGTGCCAGCAGTTTATTGGGGGAGGCGGTGAACACTGAAGCTTTCTTT.

The rearrangement joins TRBV2 to TRBJ1-5, with a tentative D call TRBD1 (5 bases). The germline CDR1 and CDR2 sequences are SNHLY and FYNNEI. CDR3 length: 15 amino acids. V lost 5 bases and J 3 bases, leaving 14 bases between the germline ends. CDR3 loop: CASSIRDQYNQPQHF. The CDR3 DNA sequence: TGTGCCAGCAGTATCCGGGACCAATACAATCAGCCCCAGCATTTT.

The V gene is TRBV5-6, the J gene TRBJ2-3; D gene ambiguous. From germline, CDR1 is SGHDT and CDR2 YYEEEE. This CDR3 has 15 residues. V lost 5 bases, J lost 4 bases, and 17 bases lay in between. The CDR3 region is CASRTTSLGPDTQYF. In nucleotides, the CDR3 is TGTGCCAGCAGAACCACGAGTCTTGGCCCAGATACGCAGTATTTT.

This rearrangement joins TRBV27 to TRBJ2-3; tentatively, D is TRBD1 or TRBD2 (5 bases each). The CDR3 contains 15 residues. V lost 4 bases, J lost 2 bases, and 13 bases lay in between. Germline V gives CDR1 MNHEY, CDR2 SMNVEV (reference sequence). The CDR3 loop is CASSSWEGTTDTQYF. CDR3 DNA sequence: TGTGCCAGCAGTTCCTGGGAAGGGACCACAGATACGCAGTATTTT.

The CDR3 DNA is TGTGCCAGCAGCTCCCACAGGTTTGCCGAGCAGTACTTC. It is translated as CASSSHRFAEQYF. The chain combines TRBV7-2 with TRBJ2-7, with a tentative D call TRBD1 (5 bases). Trimming stripped 4 bases from V and 6 bases from J, with 13 bases between. The V gene's germline CDR1 is SGHTA and CDR2 FQGNSA. This CDR3 is 13 amino acids long.

V gene TRBV28 combines with J gene TRBJ2-1, with 9 bases aligning to TRBD2. Germline lookup yields CDR1 MDHEN and CDR2 SYDVKM. V shed 2 bases and J 0 bases; nucleotides not matched to a gene: 5. The CDR3 spans 17 residues. This CDR3 reads CASSLLAGGYSYNEQFF. CDR3 coding DNA: TGTGCCAGCAGTTTACTGGCGGGGGGGTACTCCTACAATGAGCAGTTCTTC.

This sequence joins TRBV7-9 and TRBJ1-2; 9 nucleotides match TRBD1. V lost 5 bases to trimming and J lost 0 bases; unmatched junction nucleotides: 7. CDR1 is SEHNR and CDR2 is FQNEAQ in the germline V gene (reference sequence). The CDR3 covers 16 residues. This chain's CDR3 is CASSPGQGYANYGYTF. The DNA for the CDR3 is TGTGCCAGCAGCCCGGGACAGGGATACGCTAACTATGGCTACACCTTC.

Comment on this clone: Other DNA sequences within the sample encode an identical CDR3. The V gene is TRBV7-9, the J gene TRBJ2-3; 7 nucleotides line up with TRBD1. CDR3 length equals 15 residues. Trimming removed 2 bases from V and 6 bases from J; junction bases left unmatched: 8. Germline V gives CDR1 SEHNR, CDR2 FQNEAQ (reference sequence). CDR3 sequence: CASSLLAGGSDTQYF. The CDR3 region has the DNA TGTGCCAGCAGCTTACTGGCAGGGGGAAGTGATACGCAGTATTTT.